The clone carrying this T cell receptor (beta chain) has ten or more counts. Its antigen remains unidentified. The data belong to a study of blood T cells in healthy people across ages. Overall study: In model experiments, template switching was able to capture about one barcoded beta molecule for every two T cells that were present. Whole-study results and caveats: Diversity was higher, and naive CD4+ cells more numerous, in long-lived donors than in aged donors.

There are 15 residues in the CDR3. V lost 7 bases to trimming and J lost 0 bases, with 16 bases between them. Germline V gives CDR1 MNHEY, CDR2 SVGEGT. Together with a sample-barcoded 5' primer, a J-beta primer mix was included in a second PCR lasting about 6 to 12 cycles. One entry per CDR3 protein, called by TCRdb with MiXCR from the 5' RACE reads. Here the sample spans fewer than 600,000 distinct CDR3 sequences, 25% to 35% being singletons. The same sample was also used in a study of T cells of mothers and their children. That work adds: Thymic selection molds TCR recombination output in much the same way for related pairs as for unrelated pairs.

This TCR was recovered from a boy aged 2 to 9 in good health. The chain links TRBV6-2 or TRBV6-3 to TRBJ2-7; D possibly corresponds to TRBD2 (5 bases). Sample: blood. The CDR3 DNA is TGTGCCAGCACCTTCGGACTTCTAAGCTCCTACGAGCAGTACTTC. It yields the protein CASTFGLLSSYEQYF.